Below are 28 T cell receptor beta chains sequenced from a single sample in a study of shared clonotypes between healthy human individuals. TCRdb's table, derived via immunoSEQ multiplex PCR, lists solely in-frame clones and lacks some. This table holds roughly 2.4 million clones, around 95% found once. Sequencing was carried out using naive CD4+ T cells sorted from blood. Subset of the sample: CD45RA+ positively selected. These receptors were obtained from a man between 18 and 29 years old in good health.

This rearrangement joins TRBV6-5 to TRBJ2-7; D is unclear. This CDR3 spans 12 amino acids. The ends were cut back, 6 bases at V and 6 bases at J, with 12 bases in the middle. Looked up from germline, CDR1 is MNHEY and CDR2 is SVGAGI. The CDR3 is CASSRVGVEQYF. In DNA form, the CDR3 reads TGTGCCAGCAGCCGGGTTGGGGTCGAGCAGTACTTC.

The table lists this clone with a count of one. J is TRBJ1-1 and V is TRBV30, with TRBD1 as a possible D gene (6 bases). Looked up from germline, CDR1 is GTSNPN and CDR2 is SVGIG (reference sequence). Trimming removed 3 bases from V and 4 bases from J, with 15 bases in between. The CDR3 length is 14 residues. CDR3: CAWSEDSPPTEAFF. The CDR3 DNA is TGTGCCTGGAGCGAGGACAGTCCCCCCACTGAAGCTTTCTTT. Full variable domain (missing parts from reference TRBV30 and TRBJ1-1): SQTIHQWPATLVQPVGSPLSLECTVEGTSNPNLYWYRQAAGRGLQLLFYSVGIGQISSEVPQNLSASRPQDRQFILSSKKLLLSDSGFYLCAWSEDSPPTEAFFGQGTRLTVV.

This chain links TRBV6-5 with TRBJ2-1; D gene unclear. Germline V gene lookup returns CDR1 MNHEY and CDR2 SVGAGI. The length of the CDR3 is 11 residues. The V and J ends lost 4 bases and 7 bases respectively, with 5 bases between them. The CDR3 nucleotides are TGTGCCAGCAGTTTTGGAAATGAGCAGTTCTTC. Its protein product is CASSFGNEQFF.

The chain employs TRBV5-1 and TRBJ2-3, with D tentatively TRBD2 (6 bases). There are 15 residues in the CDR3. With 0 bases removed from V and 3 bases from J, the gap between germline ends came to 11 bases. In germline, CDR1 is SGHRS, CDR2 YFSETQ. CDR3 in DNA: TGCGCCAGCAGCTTGGCGGGGGATGGGACAGATACGCAGTATTTT. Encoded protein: CASSLAGDGTDTQYF. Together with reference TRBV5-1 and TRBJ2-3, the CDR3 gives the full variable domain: KAGVTQTPRYLIKTRGQQVTLSCSPISGHRSVSWYQQTPGQGLQFLFEYFSETQRNKGNFPGRFSGRQFSNSRSEMNVSTLELGDSALYLCASSLAGDGTDTQYFGPGTRLTVL.

The DNA for the CDR3 is TGTGCCAGCAGCTTAGTTGGCGAAACGAGATACGAGCAGTACTTC. It yields the protein CASSLVGETRYEQYF. The chain uses TRBV11-2 and TRBJ2-7; D uncertain. The CDR3 is 15 residues long. Per the germline V gene, CDR1 is SGHAT and CDR2 is FQNNGV. The germline V and J ends were trimmed by 1 base and 4 bases, with 14 bases remaining between them.

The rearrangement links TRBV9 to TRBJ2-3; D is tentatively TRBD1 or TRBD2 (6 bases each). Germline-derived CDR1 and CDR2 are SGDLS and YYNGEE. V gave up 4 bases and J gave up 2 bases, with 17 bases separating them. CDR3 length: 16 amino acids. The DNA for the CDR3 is TGTGCCAGCAGCAATAGGCCGGGGGCACACACAGATACGCAGTATTTT. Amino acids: CASSNRPGAHTDTQYF.

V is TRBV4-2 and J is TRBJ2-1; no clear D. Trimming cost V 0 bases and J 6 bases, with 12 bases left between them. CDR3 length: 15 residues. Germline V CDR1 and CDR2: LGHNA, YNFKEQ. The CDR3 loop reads CASSQEWQMGNEQFF. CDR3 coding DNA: TGTGCCAGCAGCCAAGAGTGGCAGATGGGCAATGAGCAGTTCTTC.

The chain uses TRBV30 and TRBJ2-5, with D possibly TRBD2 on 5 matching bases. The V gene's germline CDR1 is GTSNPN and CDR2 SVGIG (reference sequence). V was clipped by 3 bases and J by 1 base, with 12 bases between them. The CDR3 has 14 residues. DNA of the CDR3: TGTGCCTGGAGCCCCGGAGGCACCCAAGAGACCCAGTACTTC. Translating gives CAWSPGGTQETQYF.

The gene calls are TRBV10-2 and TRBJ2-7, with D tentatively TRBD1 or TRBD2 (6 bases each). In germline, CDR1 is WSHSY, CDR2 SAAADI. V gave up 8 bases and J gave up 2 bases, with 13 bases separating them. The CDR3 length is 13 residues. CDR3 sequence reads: CASLGGGTYEQYF. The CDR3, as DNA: TGCGCCAGCTTAGGGGGAGGCACCTACGAGCAGTACTTC.

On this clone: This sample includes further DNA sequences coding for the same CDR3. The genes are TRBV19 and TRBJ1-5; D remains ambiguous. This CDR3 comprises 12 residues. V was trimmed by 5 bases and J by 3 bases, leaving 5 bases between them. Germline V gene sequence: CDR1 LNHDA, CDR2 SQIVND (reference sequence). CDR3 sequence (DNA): TGTGCCAGTAGTTCGAACAATCAGCCCCAGCATTTT. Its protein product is CASSSNNQPQHF.

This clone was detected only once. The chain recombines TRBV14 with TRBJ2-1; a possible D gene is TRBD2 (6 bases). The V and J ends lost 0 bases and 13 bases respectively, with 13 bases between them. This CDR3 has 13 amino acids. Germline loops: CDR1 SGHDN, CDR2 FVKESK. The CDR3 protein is CASSQDRGGEQFF. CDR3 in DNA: TGTGCCAGCAGCCAAGATCGGGGCGGGGAACAGTTCTTC.

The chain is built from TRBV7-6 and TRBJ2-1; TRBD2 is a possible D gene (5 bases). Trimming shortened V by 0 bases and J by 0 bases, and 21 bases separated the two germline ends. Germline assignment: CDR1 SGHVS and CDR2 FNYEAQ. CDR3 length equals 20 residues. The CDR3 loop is CASSLAPKEGLPSSYNEQFF. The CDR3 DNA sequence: TGTGCCAGCAGCTTAGCACCCAAAGAGGGCCTACCGAGCTCCTACAATGAGCAGTTCTTC.

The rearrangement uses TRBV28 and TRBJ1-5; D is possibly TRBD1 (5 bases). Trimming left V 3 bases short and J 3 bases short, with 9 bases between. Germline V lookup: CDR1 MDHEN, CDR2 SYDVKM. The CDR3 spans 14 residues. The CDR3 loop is CASSFSRDNQPQHF. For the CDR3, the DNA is TGTGCCAGCAGTTTTAGCAGGGACAATCAGCCCCAGCATTTT. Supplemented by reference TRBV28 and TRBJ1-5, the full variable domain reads DVKVTQSSRYLVKRTGEKVFLECVQDMDHENMFWYRQDPGLGLRLIYFSYDVKMKEKGDIPEGYSVSREKKERFSLILESASTNQTSMYLCASSFSRDNQPQHFGDGTRLSIL.

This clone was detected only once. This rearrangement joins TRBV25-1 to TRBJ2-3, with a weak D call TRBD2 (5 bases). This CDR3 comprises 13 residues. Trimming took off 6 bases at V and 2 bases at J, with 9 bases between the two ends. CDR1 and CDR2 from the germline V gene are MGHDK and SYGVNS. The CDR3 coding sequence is TGTGCCAGCAGGGACTCCTACACAGATACGCAGTATTTT. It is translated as CASRDSYTDTQYF.

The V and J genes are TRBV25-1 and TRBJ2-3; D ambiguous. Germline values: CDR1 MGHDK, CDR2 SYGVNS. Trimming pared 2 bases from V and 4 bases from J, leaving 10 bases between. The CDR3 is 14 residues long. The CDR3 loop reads CASSEIAQSDTQYF. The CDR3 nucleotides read TGTGCCAGCAGTGAAATAGCCCAGTCAGATACGCAGTATTTT.

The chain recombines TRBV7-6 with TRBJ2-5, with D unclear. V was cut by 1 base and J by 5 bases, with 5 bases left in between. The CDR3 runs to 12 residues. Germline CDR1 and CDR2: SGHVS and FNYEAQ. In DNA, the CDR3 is TGTGCCAGCAGCTTAGGCTACGAGACCCAGTACTTC. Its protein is CASSLGYETQYF.

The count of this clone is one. DNA of the CDR3: TGTGCCAGCAGTCCGGGACAGCAATATGGCTACACCTTC. Its translation is CASSPGQQYGYTF. The V gene is TRBV6-5, the J gene TRBJ1-2; TRBD1 aligns across 7 bases. With 5 bases clipped from V and 5 bases from J, the junction kept 5 bases outside the gene matches. The V gene's germline CDR1 is MNHEY and CDR2 SVGAGI. There are 13 residues in the CDR3.

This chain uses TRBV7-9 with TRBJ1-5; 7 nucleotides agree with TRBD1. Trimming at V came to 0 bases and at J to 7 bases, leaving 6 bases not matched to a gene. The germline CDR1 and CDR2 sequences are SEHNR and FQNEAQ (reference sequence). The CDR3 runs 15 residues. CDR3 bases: TGTGCCAGCAGCTTAGCGGGGACAGCCATCCAGCCCCAGCATTTT. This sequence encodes CASSLAGTAIQPQHF. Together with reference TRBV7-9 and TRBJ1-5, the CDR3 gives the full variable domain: DTGVSQNPRHKITKRGQNVTFRCDPISEHNRLYWYRQTLGQGPEFLTYFQNEAQLEKSRLLSDRFSAERPKGSFSTLEIQRTEQGDSAMYLCASSLAGTAIQPQHFGDGTRLSIL.

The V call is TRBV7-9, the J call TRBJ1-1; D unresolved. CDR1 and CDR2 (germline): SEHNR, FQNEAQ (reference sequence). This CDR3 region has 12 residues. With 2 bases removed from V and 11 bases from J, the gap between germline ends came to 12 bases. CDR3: CASSLQTVEAFF. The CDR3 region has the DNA TGTGCCAGCAGCTTACAAACGGTTGAGGCTTTCTTT.

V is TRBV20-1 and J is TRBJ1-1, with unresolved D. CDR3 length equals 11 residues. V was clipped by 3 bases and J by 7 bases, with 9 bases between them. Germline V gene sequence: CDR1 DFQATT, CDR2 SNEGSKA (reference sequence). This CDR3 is CSARGPNEAFF. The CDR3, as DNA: TGCAGTGCTAGGGGCCCAAATGAAGCTTTCTTT.

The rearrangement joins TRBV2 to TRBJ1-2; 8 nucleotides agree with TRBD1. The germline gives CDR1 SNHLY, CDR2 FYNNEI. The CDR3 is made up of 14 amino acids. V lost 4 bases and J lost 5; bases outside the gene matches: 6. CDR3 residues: CASSGQGPLYGYTF. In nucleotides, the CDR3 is TGTGCCAGCAGTGGACAGGGGCCCCTATATGGCTACACCTTC.

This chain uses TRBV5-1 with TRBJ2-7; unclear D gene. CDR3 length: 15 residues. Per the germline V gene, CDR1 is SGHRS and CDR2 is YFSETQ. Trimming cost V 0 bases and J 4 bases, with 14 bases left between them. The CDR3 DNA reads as TGCGCCAGCAGCTTGGGGGGTAGCAGCCCATACGAGCAGTACTTC. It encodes CASSLGGSSPYEQYF. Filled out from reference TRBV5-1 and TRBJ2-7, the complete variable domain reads KAGVTQTPRYLIKTRGQQVTLSCSPISGHRSVSWYQQTPGQGLQFLFEYFSETQRNKGNFPGRFSGRQFSNSRSEMNVSTLELGDSALYLCASSLGGSSPYEQYFGPGTRLTVT.

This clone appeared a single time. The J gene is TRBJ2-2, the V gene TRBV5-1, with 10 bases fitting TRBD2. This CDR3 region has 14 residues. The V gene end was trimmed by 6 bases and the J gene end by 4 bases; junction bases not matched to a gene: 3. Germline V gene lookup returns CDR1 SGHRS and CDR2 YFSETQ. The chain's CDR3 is CASNPSGSTGELFF. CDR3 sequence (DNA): TGCGCCAGCAACCCTAGCGGGAGCACCGGGGAGCTGTTTTTT. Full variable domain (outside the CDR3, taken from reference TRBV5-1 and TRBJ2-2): KAGVTQTPRYLIKTRGQQVTLSCSPISGHRSVSWYQQTPGQGLQFLFEYFSETQRNKGNFPGRFSGRQFSNSRSEMNVSTLELGDSALYLCASNPSGSTGELFFGEGSRLTVL.

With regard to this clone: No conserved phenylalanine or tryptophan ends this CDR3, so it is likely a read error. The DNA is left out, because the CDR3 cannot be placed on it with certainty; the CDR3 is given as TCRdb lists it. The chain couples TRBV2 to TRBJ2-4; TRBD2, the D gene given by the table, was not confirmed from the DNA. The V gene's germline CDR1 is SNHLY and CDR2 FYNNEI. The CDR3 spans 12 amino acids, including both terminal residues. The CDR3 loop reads CASRNMEKVRFL.

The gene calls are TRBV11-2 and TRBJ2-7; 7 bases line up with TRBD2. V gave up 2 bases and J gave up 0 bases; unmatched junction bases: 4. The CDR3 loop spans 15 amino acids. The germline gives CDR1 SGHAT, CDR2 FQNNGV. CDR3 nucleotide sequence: TGTGCCAGCAGCTTACAAGCGGGGAACTCCTACGAGCAGTACTTC. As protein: CASSLQAGNSYEQYF.

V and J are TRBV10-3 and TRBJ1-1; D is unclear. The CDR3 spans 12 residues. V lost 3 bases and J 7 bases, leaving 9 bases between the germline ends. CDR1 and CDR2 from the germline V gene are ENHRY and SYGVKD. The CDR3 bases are TGTGCCATCAGTGAAAAGGAAAATGAAGCTTTCTTT. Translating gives CAISEKENEAFF.

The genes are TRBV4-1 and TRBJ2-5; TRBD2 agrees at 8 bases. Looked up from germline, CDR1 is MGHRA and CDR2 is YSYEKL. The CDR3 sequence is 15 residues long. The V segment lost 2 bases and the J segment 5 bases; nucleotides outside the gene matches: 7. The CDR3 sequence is CASSQSTGGLETQYF. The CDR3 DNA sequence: TGCGCCAGCAGCCAATCCACGGGGGGGCTGGAGACCCAGTACTTC.

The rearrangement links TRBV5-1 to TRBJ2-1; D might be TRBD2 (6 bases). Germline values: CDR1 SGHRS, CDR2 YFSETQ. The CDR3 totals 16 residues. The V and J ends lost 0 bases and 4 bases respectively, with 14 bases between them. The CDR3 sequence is CASSLASSGDYNEQFF. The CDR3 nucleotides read TGCGCCAGCAGCTTGGCCAGTTCGGGGGATTACAATGAGCAGTTCTTC.